A single sample is the source of the 14 T cell receptor beta chains below, sequenced in a study of blood T cells in healthy people across ages (dated by TCRdb to between 2015 and 2016). The library was made by 5' RACE. The instrument given in TCRdb is Illumina HiSeq 2500. A second PCR of about 6 to 11 cycles was run with a J-beta primer mix and a sample-barcoded 5' primer. TCRdb cleaned the public reads at Q25 with fastp, built clones with MiXCR and kept in-frame beta chains. Duplicate CDR3 protein sequences are folded into a single record with the most common DNA and genes. The sample table contains 980,000 or so distinct CDR3 sequences; only one count was recorded for about 44% of them. Together, the top ten hold about an eighth of the sample. Sequenced sample: blood. The receptors derive from a man aged 25-45 years in good health.

The V and J genes are TRBV21-1 and TRBJ1-5; no check of the table's D call, TRBD1, against the DNA was made. TRBV21-1 is assigned pseudogene status. CDR3 length: 15 residues. The DNA for the CDR3 is TGTGCCAGCAGCAAACGGGACAGAGCCAATCAGCCCCAGCATTTT. This gives the protein CASSKRDRANQPQHF.

The rearrangement uses TRBV4-1 and TRBJ2-7; 10 nucleotides line up with TRBD2. Germline CDR1 is MGHRA and CDR2 is YSYEKL. The length of the CDR3 is 16 residues. V lost 5 bases and J lost 4; bases outside the gene matches: 11. This CDR3 is CASSDSGRDFRYEQYF. Here the CDR3 DNA reads TGCGCCAGCAGCGACAGCGGGAGGGACTTCAGGTACGAGCAGTACTTC.

This clonotype was counted a few times. This chain's CDR3 is CASSLYDSSYEQYF. The CDR3 DNA reads TGTGCCAGCAGTTTATACGACAGCTCCTACGAGCAGTACTTC. The chain employs TRBV27 and TRBJ2-7; D is perhaps TRBD1 (5 bases). This CDR3 spans 14 amino acids. Germline V lookup: CDR1 MNHEY, CDR2 SMNVEV (reference sequence). V dropped 1 base and J dropped 0 bases, with 7 bases sitting between them.

This clonotype appeared a few times. The V and J genes are TRBV6-6 and TRBJ2-7; 11 nucleotides agree with TRBD2. Germline V CDR1 and CDR2: MNHNY, SVGAGI (reference sequence). The CDR3 totals 14 residues. Losses at the gene ends were 5 bases for V and 5 bases for J; bases not matched to a gene: 5. The CDR3 DNA reads as TGTGCCAGCAGTCCGAGACTAGCGGGGCACGAGCAGTACTTC. Encoded protein: CASSPRLAGHEQYF.

This clonotype was counted only a few times. The chain couples TRBV18 to TRBJ2-6; D call uncertain. From germline, CDR1 is KGHSH and CDR2 LQKENI. Deletions cut 3 bases from V and 4 bases from J, with 4 bases between. The CDR3 is 13 amino acids. The CDR3 region is CASSPGGANVLTF. In DNA, the CDR3 is TGTGCCAGCTCACCGGGCGGGGCCAACGTCCTGACTTTC. The entire variable domain, with the rest obtained from reference TRBV18 and TRBJ2-6, is as follows: NAGVMQNPRHLVRRRGQEARLRCSPMKGHSHVYWYRQLPEEGLKFMVYLQKENIIDESGMPKERFSAEFPKEGPSILRIQQVVRGDSAAYFCASSPGGANVLTFGAGSRLTVL.

The V and J genes are TRBV12-3 or TRBV12-4 and TRBJ1-2; 7 bases map to TRBD1. CDR3 length: 14 amino acids. V trimming: 9 bases; J trimming: 5 bases; junction bases outside the gene matches: 12. CDR3 sequence: CASAGTAIGYGYTF. CDR3 DNA sequence: TGTGCCAGTGCCGGGACAGCAATTGGGTATGGCTACACCTTC.

The chain has TRBV7-2 and TRBJ2-7; D gene ambiguous. The V and J ends lost 2 bases and 5 bases respectively, with 7 bases between them. The CDR3 covers 12 residues. CDR1 and CDR2 (germline): SGHTA, FQGNSA. CDR3: CASSLNENEQYF. The CDR3 DNA is TGTGCCAGCAGCTTAAACGAAAACGAGCAGTACTTC.

For this clonotype: A much larger clone is a single base away; this may be a read error. The chain couples TRBV4-1 to TRBJ2-7; D may be TRBD2 (6 bases). This CDR3 comprises 15 residues. The germline V gene has CDR1 MGHRA and CDR2 YSYEKL. V was clipped by 4 bases and J by 3 bases, with 16 bases between them. The CDR3, as DNA: TGCGCCAGCAGCCGAGAAGGAGGGGTTAACTACGAGCAGTACTTC. Its translation is CASSREGGVNYEQYF.

This clonotype was counted between two and nine times. The rearrangement uses TRBV4-1 and TRBJ2-7, with 8 bases identical to TRBD1. The CDR3 contains 16 residues. The germline V gene encodes CDR1 MGHRA and CDR2 YSYEKL. With V trimmed by 1 base and J by 3 bases, 8 bases remained unmatched. The CDR3 is CASSQVSAGGHYEQYF. The CDR3 coding sequence is TGCGCCAGCAGCCAAGTCTCGGCAGGGGGCCACTACGAGCAGTACTTC.

The V gene is TRBV19, the J gene TRBJ2-1; either TRBD1 or TRBD2 may fit D (5 bases each). The V end was cut by 6 bases, the J end by 7 bases, with 16 bases between. This CDR3 spans 14 amino acids. Germline V gene data show CDR1 as LNHDA and CDR2 as SQIVND (reference sequence). CDR3 residues: CASRGERLGNEQFF. Here the CDR3 DNA reads TGTGCCAGTAGGGGGGAGAGGTTGGGTAATGAGCAGTTCTTC.

This clonotype was observed a few times. CDR3 nucleotides: TGCAGCGTTCTGGGGGAGCAGTTCTTC. It is translated as CSVLGEQFF. This rearrangement joins TRBV29-1 to TRBJ2-1; D remains unclear. Germline V lookup: CDR1 SQVTM, CDR2 ANQGSEA. Trimming cost V 5 bases and J 10 bases, with 6 bases left between them. The CDR3 runs 9 residues.

This chain joins TRBV6-6 and TRBJ2-7; the D call may be TRBD1 or TRBD2 (6 bases each). The CDR3 length is 17 residues. CDR1 MNHNY and CDR2 SVGAGI come from the germline V gene (reference sequence). Trimming removed 5 bases from V and 0 bases from J, with 20 bases in between. CDR3 amino acids: CASSPDPGDIYSYEQYF. The DNA for the CDR3 is TGTGCCAGCAGTCCCGACCCGGGGGACATCTACTCCTACGAGCAGTACTTC.

The chain is built from TRBV10-3 and TRBJ1-6; unclear D gene. The CDR3 totals 13 residues. Trimming removed 3 bases from V and 4 bases from J, with 4 bases in between. In germline, CDR1 is ENHRY, CDR2 SYGVKD. The CDR3: CAISEQYNSPLHF. In DNA form, the CDR3 reads TGTGCCATCAGTGAACAGTATAATTCACCCCTCCACTTT.

The chain has TRBV7-6 and TRBJ2-7, with 10 bases identical to TRBD1. Losses at the gene ends were 5 bases for V and 3 bases for J; bases not matched to a gene: 7. The CDR3 covers 15 residues. Germline V gene data show CDR1 as SGHVS and CDR2 as FNYEAQ. The CDR3 DNA reads TGTGCCAGCAGCATAGGACAGGGGGGATTCTACGAGCAGTACTTC. Its protein is CASSIGQGGFYEQYF.